One sample yielded the 21 T cell receptor beta chains listed below, sequenced in a study of PD-1 blockade in classical Hodgkin lymphoma. Measured with immunoSEQ multiplex PCR; TCRdb has only the in-frame clones, and not every one. The table includes 30,000 to 45,000 clones, about 89% detected once. Every patient relapsed after autologous stem cell transplantation, and brentuximab vedotin exposure varied. The sequencing used peripheral blood mononuclear cells (PBMCs), collected at baseline. These receptors came from a human donor with classical Hodgkin lymphoma.

The V and J genes are TRBV4-3 and TRBJ2-1; 14 nucleotides line up with TRBD2. This CDR3 spans 16 amino acids. CDR1 LGHNA and CDR2 YSLEER come from the germline V gene. The ends lost 4 bases at V and 7 bases at J; junction bases unmatched: 6. CDR3 sequence: CASSLGTSGSRNEQFF. In nucleotides, the CDR3 is TGCGCCAGCAGCCTGGGGACTAGCGGGAGTCGAAATGAGCAGTTCTTC.

The chain joins TRBV28 to TRBJ2-5; 8 nucleotides line up with TRBD1. Germline CDR1 is MDHEN and CDR2 is SYDVKM. The CDR3 sequence is 14 residues long. J was trimmed by 3 bases and V by 8 bases; bases with no gene match: 8. Here the CDR3 reads CASQDRAAEETQYF. The CDR3, as DNA: TGTGCCAGCCAGGACAGGGCGGCTGAAGAGACCCAGTACTTC.

The chain is built from TRBV10-2 and TRBJ1-5; TRBD1 is a possible D gene (6 bases). The CDR3 has 13 residues. The V end lost 6 bases, the J end lost 9 bases, and 15 bases lay between the germline ends. CDR1 WSHSY and CDR2 SAAADI come from the germline V gene. CDR3 in DNA: TGCGCCAGCAGGGACAGTACCCTGGGGCCCCAGCATTTT. It codes for CASRDSTLGPQHF.

A note on this clone: The junction and the germline gene differ at one end; a read error may be behind it. The rearrangement uses TRBV28 and TRBJ2-5; D not certain. The CDR3 runs 13 residues. Germline V gene data show CDR1 as MDHEN and CDR2 as SYDVKM. The CDR3 coding sequence is TGTGCCGGCAGGTTATCGGGTGGTGAGACCCAGTACTTC. Translation gives CAGRLSGGETQYF.

This chain links TRBV27 with TRBJ2-3; 8 bases match TRBD1. Per the germline V gene, CDR1 is MNHEY and CDR2 is SMNVEV (reference sequence). The CDR3 loop spans 15 amino acids. V lost 5 bases, J lost 1 base, and 5 bases stayed unmatched. This CDR3 reads CASSIRGLGTDTQYF. DNA for the CDR3: TGTGCCAGCAGTATCAGGGGGCTCGGCACAGATACGCAGTATTTT.

This clone was observed once. This chain uses TRBV2 with TRBJ2-1; D call uncertain. Germline lookup yields CDR1 SNHLY and CDR2 FYNNEI. The CDR3 length is 16 residues. Trimming took 5 bases from V and 4 from J, leaving 18 bases between them. The DNA of the CDR3 is TGTGCCAGCAGTCTTGTTAGGCTACTGGTATACAATGAGCAGTTCTTC. Its protein product is CASSLVRLLVYNEQFF.

In its sample, this clone was seen a few times. The CDR3 DNA is TGTGCCAGCTCACCAAGTTCGACAGGTCTGAGGGAAGCTTTCTTT. Translating it yields CASSPSSTGLREAFF. V is TRBV18 and J is TRBJ1-1; TRBD1 is a possible D gene (6 bases). CDR3 length: 15 amino acids. V was cut by 2 bases and J by 8 bases, with 18 bases left in between. From germline, CDR1 is KGHSH and CDR2 LQKENI.

This chain uses TRBV11-1 with TRBJ1-1, with D unresolved. Between the trimmed V and J ends, which lost 5 bases and 2 bases, there was a span of 15 bases. The germline gives CDR1 SGHAT, CDR2 FQDESV (reference sequence). The CDR3 is 15 amino acids. The CDR3 spells CASSPLGGVNTEAFF. The CDR3 region has the DNA TGTGCCAGCAGCCCCCTGGGCGGGGTAAACACTGAAGCTTTCTTT.

This clone showed up just a few times. J is TRBJ1-6 and V is TRBV27; 7 nucleotides agree with TRBD1. The germline V gene encodes CDR1 MNHEY and CDR2 SMNVEV (reference sequence). Trimming took 5 bases from V and 9 from J; bases not matched to a gene: 10. The CDR3 has 15 residues. CDR3 amino acids: CASSRKTGFLSPLHF. Here the CDR3 DNA reads TGTGCCAGCAGTCGGAAGACAGGGTTTCTTTCACCCCTCCACTTT.

V is TRBV19 and J is TRBJ2-1; 13 positions agree with TRBD2. CDR1 is LNHDA and CDR2 is SQIVND in the germline V gene (reference sequence). This CDR3 spans 19 amino acids. V shed 5 bases and J 4 bases; nucleotides not matched to a gene: 14. CDR3 sequence (DNA): TGTGCCAGTAGTTTCCCGACTAGCGGGGGGTCGAGGACTTACAATGAGCAGTTCTTC. The encoded protein is CASSFPTSGGSRTYNEQFF.

The chain is built from TRBV7-9 and TRBJ1-1; D is undetermined. The ends were cut back, 1 base at V and 0 bases at J, with 6 bases in the middle. The CDR3 is made up of 14 amino acids. Looked up from germline, CDR1 is SEHNR and CDR2 is FQNEAQ (reference sequence). CDR3 sequence (DNA): TGTGCCAGCAGCTTAGACGCCATGAACACTGAAGCTTTCTTT. Protein product: CASSLDAMNTEAFF.

The chain is built from TRBV4-1 and TRBJ2-1; 10 positions match TRBD1. Trimming at V came to 2 bases and at J to 7 bases, leaving 8 bases not matched to a gene. This CDR3 is 16 amino acids long. CDR1 and CDR2 from the germline V gene are MGHRA and YSYEKL. CDR3 protein: CASSQSRDRGMNEQFF. DNA of the CDR3: TGCGCCAGCAGCCAAAGCCGGGACAGGGGAATGAATGAGCAGTTCTTC.

The genes are TRBV28 and TRBJ2-3, with 9 positions matching TRBD2. This CDR3 spans 17 amino acids. V shed 7 bases and J 4 bases; nucleotides not matched to a gene: 15. CDR1 and CDR2 (germline): MDHEN, SYDVKM. DNA for the CDR3: TGTGCCAGCAATCCGGTGTCTAGCGGGACGCGGGCAGATACGCAGTATTTT. Protein sequence: CASNPVSSGTRADTQYF.

The chain uses TRBV5-6 and TRBJ1-2; D is perhaps TRBD1 (5 bases). Deletions cut 6 bases from V and 8 bases from J, with 17 bases between. Germline values: CDR1 SGHDT, CDR2 YYEEEE. The CDR3 consists of 13 residues. CDR3 DNA: TGTGCCAGCAACCCCGGGACCGCTAAGGGCTACACCTTC. Its translation: CASNPGTAKGYTF.

This rearrangement joins TRBV19 to TRBJ2-1; the match to TRBD2 covers 11 bases. Looked up from germline, CDR1 is LNHDA and CDR2 is SQIVND (reference sequence). This CDR3 has 17 amino acids. The V and J ends lost 0 bases and 0 bases, in that order; junction bases with no gene match: 1. This chain's CDR3 is CASSIEGTSGSYNEQFF. CDR3 coding DNA: TGTGCCAGTAGTATAGAGGGGACTAGCGGCTCCTACAATGAGCAGTTCTTC.

This chain uses TRBV7-2 with TRBJ1-1; 7 bases map to TRBD1. Germline values: CDR1 SGHTA, CDR2 FQGNSA. The CDR3 covers 13 residues. V trimming: 3 bases; J trimming: 7 bases; junction bases outside the gene matches: 5. For the CDR3, the DNA is TGTGCCAGCAGCTTTACAGGGGAGGATGAAGCTTTCTTT. This encodes CASSFTGEDEAFF.

The chain couples TRBV19 to TRBJ2-7; TRBD1 matches 8 bases. This CDR3 comprises 14 residues. The ends lost 8 bases at V and 1 base at J; junction bases unmatched: 7. Germline CDR1 and CDR2: LNHDA and SQIVND (reference sequence). The CDR3 reads CASGLTGVSYEQYF. As DNA, the CDR3 is TGTGCCAGTGGGTTGACAGGGGTTTCCTACGAGCAGTACTTC.

The gene calls are TRBV7-9 and TRBJ1-3; the match to TRBD1 covers 7 bases. From germline, CDR1 is SEHNR and CDR2 FQNEAQ (reference sequence). The CDR3 covers 15 residues. Losses at the gene ends were 5 bases for V and 2 bases for J; bases not matched to a gene: 6. The CDR3 protein is CASSPPDRAGNTIYF. The CDR3 bases are TGTGCCAGCAGCCCTCCTGACAGGGCTGGAAACACCATATATTTT.

J is TRBJ1-1 and V is TRBV7-3, with D hard to call. This CDR3 spans 14 amino acids. CDR1 and CDR2 from the germline V gene are SGHTA and FQGTGA. Between the trimmed V and J ends, which lost 4 bases and 3 bases, there was a span of 12 bases. The CDR3 DNA reads as TGTGCCAGCAGCTCGACTGGATTGGACACTGAAGCTTTCTTT. It specifies CASSSTGLDTEAFF.

This clone was seen once. The CDR3 nucleotides read TGCAGCGTTGAACAGGGAGGCACAGATACGCAGTATTTT. As protein: CSVEQGGTDTQYF. The J gene is TRBJ2-3, the V gene TRBV29-1; D might be TRBD1 or TRBD2, each matching 5 bases. V lost 2 bases and J lost 1, with 7 bases in between. The germline V gene encodes CDR1 SQVTM and CDR2 ANQGSEA. The CDR3 spans 13 residues.

The chain employs TRBV7-6 and TRBJ1-1; no reliable D call. V dropped 3 bases and J dropped 3 bases, with 8 bases sitting between them. The germline V gene encodes CDR1 SGHVS and CDR2 FNYEAQ. The length of the CDR3 is 13 residues. The CDR3 DNA reads TGTGCCAGCAGCTTGTCCGGGCACACTGAAGCTTTCTTT. Translated, it gives CASSLSGHTEAFF.